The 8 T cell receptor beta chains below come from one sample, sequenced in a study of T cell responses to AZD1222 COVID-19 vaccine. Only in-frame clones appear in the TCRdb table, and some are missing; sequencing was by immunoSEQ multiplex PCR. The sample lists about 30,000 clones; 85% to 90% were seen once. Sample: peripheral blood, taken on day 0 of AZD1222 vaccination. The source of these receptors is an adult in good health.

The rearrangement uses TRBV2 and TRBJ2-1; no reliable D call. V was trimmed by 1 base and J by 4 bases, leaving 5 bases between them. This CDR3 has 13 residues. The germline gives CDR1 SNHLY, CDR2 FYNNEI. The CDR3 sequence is CASSEVVYNEQFF. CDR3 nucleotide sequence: TGTGCCAGCAGTGAAGTAGTTTACAATGAGCAGTTCTTC.

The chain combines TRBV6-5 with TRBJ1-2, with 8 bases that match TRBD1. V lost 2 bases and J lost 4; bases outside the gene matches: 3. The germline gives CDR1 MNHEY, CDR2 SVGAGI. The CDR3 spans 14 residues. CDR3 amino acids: CASSYGDRSYGYTF. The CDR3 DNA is TGTGCCAGCAGTTACGGGGACAGGAGCTATGGCTACACCTTC.

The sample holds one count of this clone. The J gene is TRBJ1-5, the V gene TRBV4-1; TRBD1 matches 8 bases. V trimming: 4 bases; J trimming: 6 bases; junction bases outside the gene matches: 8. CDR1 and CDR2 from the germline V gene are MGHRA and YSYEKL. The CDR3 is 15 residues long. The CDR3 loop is CASSLGQGLTQPQHF. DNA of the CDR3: TGCGCCAGCAGCCTCGGACAGGGACTAACTCAGCCCCAGCATTTT.

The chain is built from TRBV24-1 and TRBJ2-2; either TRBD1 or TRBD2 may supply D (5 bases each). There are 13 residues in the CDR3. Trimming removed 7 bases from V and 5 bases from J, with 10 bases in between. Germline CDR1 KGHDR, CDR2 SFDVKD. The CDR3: CATRGTGTGELFF. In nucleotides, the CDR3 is TGTGCCACCAGAGGGACGGGGACCGGGGAGCTGTTTTTT.

As DNA, the CDR3 is TGTGCCAGCAGCTTAGGGGTTGACCGGGGCGCTCAGTACTTC. As protein: CASSLGVDRGAQYF. The rearrangement uses TRBV11-2 and TRBJ2-4; D may be TRBD1 or TRBD2 (5 bases each). The CDR3 sequence is 14 residues long. The germline CDR1 and CDR2 sequences are SGHAT and FQNNGV. Trimming shortened V by 1 base and J by 12 bases, and 16 bases separated the two germline ends.

CDR3 DNA: TGCGCCAGCAGCCAAGAAGGGGGGTTTAACTATGGCTACACCTTC. This sequence encodes CASSQEGGFNYGYTF. This chain joins TRBV4-1 and TRBJ1-2; tentatively, D is TRBD1 (6 bases). V was pared by 0 bases and J by 1 base, with 9 bases between. Germline lookup yields CDR1 MGHRA and CDR2 YSYEKL. CDR3 length: 15 residues.

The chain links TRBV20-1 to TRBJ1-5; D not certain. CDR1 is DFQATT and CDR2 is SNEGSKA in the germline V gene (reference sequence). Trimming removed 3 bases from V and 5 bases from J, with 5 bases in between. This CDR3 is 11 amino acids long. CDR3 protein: CSARGDQPQHF. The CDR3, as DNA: TGCAGTGCTAGGGGCGATCAGCCCCAGCATTTT.

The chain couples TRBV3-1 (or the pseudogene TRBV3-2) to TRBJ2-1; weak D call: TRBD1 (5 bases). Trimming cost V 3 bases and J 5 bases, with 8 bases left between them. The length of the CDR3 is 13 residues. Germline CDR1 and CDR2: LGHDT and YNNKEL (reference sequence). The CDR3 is CASSQGRDNEQFF. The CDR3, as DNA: TGTGCCAGCAGCCAGGGGCGTGACAATGAGCAGTTCTTC.